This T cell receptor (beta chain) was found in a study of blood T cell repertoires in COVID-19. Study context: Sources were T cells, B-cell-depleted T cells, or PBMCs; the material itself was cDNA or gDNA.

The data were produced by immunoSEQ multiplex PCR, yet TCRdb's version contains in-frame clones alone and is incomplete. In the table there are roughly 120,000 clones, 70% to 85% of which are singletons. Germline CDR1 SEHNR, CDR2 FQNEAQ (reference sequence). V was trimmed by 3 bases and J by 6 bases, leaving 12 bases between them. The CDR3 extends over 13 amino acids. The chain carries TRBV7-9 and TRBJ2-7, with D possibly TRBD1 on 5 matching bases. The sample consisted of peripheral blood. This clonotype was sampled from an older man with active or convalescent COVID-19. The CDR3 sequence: CASSLMQGTEQYF. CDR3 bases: TGTGCCAGCAGCTTGATGCAGGGAACCGAGCAGTACTTC.